This is a list of T cell receptor beta chains from one sample in a study of memory CD4+ T cells and cytomegalovirus serostatus. The protocol was immunoSEQ multiplex PCR, while the TCRdb copy is restricted to in-frame clones and leaves out a portion. Here the sample spans 35,000 to 50,000 clones, over 60% being singletons. Sequences were obtained from memory CD4+ T cells from blood. These receptor sequences come from an adult in good health and CMV-seronegative. Each CDR3 is given with its conserved first and last residue.

v_call,cdr3_aa
TRBV11-3,CASSLEASTEAFF
TRBV27,CASSPGLAVLGNEQFF
TRBV7-2,CASSGQGGGNQPQHF
TRBV30,CAWSARRGRGMNTEAFF
TRBV7-2,CASSFQGAGGYTF
TRBV19,CASSMSSGSSYEQYF
TRBV6-6,CASSYAALNTEAFF
TRBV5-1,CASSLEGEQFF
TRBV28,CASSPEGGRIYEQYF
TRBV11-3,CASSLGDRDHEQYF
TRBV5-3,CARSHRDYSYNEQFF
TRBV5-6,CASSPGPGTYEQYF
TRBV6-5,CASSISWTGGTEAFF
TRBV25-1,CASGIAGYTDTQYF
TRBV5-1,CASSLQGDTQYF
TRBV30,CAWSRGTKLNTGELFF
TRBV7-2,CASSLARETQYF
TRBV27,CASSRGPTGGALGTGELFF
TRBV19,CASSISARDPGAQYF
TRBV2,CASSRTGPQHF
TRBV6-5,CASSYRGGYTF
TRBV10-1,CASSATRQVPSHEQYF
TRBV18,CASSPETDNYGYTF
TRBV7-2,CASREGGTDTQYF
TRBV5-4,CASSYRTSGARSEQYF
TRBV19,CASGGWGTESTDTQYF
TRBV5-1,CASSLGAGVQETQYF
TRBV4-3,CASSQEWLAGSEQYF
TRBV28,CASTVGQPQHF
TRBV4-3,CASSQTRGNEQFF
TRBV6-6,CASTPWREGLTDTQYF
TRBV30,CAWSVWGQGVSGANVLTF
TRBV7-8,CASSSYLLPGLAGRKGAGELFF
TRBV4-2,CASSQAASGSGYEQYF
TRBV7-2,CASSLTGYGNTIYF
TRBV7-2,CASSLYSREGEQFF
TRBV5-1,CASSYYGRLGDTQYF
TRBV11-2,CASSRGLAEYNEQFF
TRBV7-2,CASSLALRGLRTGELFF
TRBV25-1,CASSPQGGNQPQHF
TRBV5-1,CASSPYVDRGGEKLFF
TRBV9,CASSVGGSGRSYEQYF
TRBV18,CASSPEGQTYEQYF
TRBV7-2,CASSLRGPTNEKLFF
TRBV28,CASSFLGSTQGAFF
TRBV11-2,CASSLVTDTEAFF
TRBV6-6,CASRGLAGESGELFF
TRBV30,CAWSPGQSNYGYTF
TRBV2,CASSAQGAQETQYF
TRBV11-3,CASSLGGRIADTQYF
TRBV28,CASSLRSYGYTF
TRBV7-2,CASSLTGAEGSYEQYF
TRBV2,CASSESLQDWKLFF
TRBV10-3,CAISGTSRIPRGQYF
TRBV11-3,CASSPGTGEAGELFF
TRBV6-6,CASSYSNMVNTEAFF
TRBV19,CASSTQGAKNIQYF
TRBV6-6,CASYIAGEGRNEQFF
TRBV18,CASSPPFSGTPTDTQYF
TRBV7-8,CASSSYRGRGYTF